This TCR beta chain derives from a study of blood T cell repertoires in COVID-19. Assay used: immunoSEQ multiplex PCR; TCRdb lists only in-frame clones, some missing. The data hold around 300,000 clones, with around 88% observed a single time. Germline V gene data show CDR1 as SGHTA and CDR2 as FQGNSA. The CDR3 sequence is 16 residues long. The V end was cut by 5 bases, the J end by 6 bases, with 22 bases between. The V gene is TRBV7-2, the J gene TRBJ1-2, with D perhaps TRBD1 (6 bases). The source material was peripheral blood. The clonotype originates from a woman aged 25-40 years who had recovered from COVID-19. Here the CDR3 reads CASSQPQSGELHGYTF. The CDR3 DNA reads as TGTGCCAGCAGCCAACCTCAGTCAGGGGAACTCCATGGCTACACCTTC.